Presented here are 2 T cell receptor beta chains from one specimen sequenced in a study of control samples from healthy donors and cancer patients. Using immunoSEQ multiplex PCR, the repertoire was profiled, and TCRdb retains in-frame clones only, with some absent. The data contain 250,000 to 300,000 clones, more than 65% of them seen just once; the ten biggest clones take up 13%. The sample comprised PBMCs. The source is a woman aged 55-70 years with lung cancer.

This chain connects TRBV4-1 to TRBJ2-1; 8 bases are shared with TRBD2. Germline lookup yields CDR1 MGHRA and CDR2 YSYEKL. The CDR3 consists of 15 residues. V was clipped by 2 bases and J by 6 bases; unmatched bases: 6. CDR3: CASSQPRTSLNEQFF. DNA for the CDR3: TGCGCCAGCAGCCAACCGAGGACTAGCCTCAATGAGCAGTTCTTC.

For this clone: A read error may account for a junction end that differs from germline. V is TRBV7-7 and J is TRBJ2-5; D may be TRBD1 (6 bases). The CDR3 runs 13 residues. CDR1 is SSHAT and CDR2 is FNYEAQ in the germline V gene (reference sequence). CDR3 DNA: TGTGCTAGCAGCCGCGACAGGCAAGAGACCCAGTACTTC. This gives the protein CASSRDRQETQYF. Drawing the rest from reference TRBV7-7 and TRBJ2-5, the complete variable domain is GAGVSQSPRYKVTKRGQDVTLRCDPISSHATLYWYQQALGQGPEFLTYFNYEAQPDKSGLPSDRFSAERPEGSISTLTIQRTEQRDSAMYRCASSRDRQETQYFGPGTRLLVL.